This T cell receptor (beta chain) was observed in a study of T cells in Graves' hyperthyroidism and ophthalmopathy. Losses at the gene ends were 5 bases for V and 8 bases for J; bases not matched to a gene: 2. The CDR3 contains 12 residues. Germline CDR1 reads MNHEY; CDR2 reads SMNVEV (reference sequence). RNA transcripts were the template for amplifying TCR beta CDR3 regions. TCR CDR3 regions were first amplified by RT-PCR with HTBI primers. TCRdb passed the multiplex PCR reads through MiXCR, listing each CDR3 protein once. This repertoire shows around 520,000 distinct CDR3 sequences, 13% to 15% found once; its top ten account for about 17%. This clonotype has at least ten counts.

The source material was blood. The chain carries TRBV27 and TRBJ2-3, with 9 bases identical to TRBD2. This clonotype was obtained from a woman younger than 30 with Graves' hyperthyroidism. The CDR3 loop is CASSPGLATQYF. The CDR3 bases are TGTGCCAGCAGTCCGGGACTAGCTACGCAGTATTTT.